One and the same sample provided the 17 T cell receptor beta chains below, sequenced in a study of blood T cell repertoires in COVID-19. Sequencing used immunoSEQ multiplex PCR; TCRdb keeps in-frame clones, though not all of them. The repertoire holds under 200,000 clones, approximately 87% seen once, with roughly 2.5% in the top ten. Sequenced material: peripheral blood. The origin of the receptors is a man aged 40-49 years with active or convalescent COVID-19.

Written as DNA, the CDR3 is TGTGCCACCAGTGACCCCGGACATTACGAGCAGTACTTC. As protein: CATSDPGHYEQYF. The chain links TRBV24-1 to TRBJ2-7; tentative D call: TRBD1 (5 bases). Germline CDR1 reads KGHDR; CDR2 reads SFDVKD. The CDR3 extends over 13 amino acids. V was clipped by 4 bases and J by 4 bases, with 10 bases between them.

This clone appeared once. The rearrangement links TRBV2 to TRBJ2-5, with 7 positions matching TRBD1. J was trimmed by 0 bases and V by 10 bases; bases with no gene match: 8. CDR3 length equals 14 residues. CDR1 and CDR2 (germline): SNHLY, FYNNEI. In nucleotides, the CDR3 is TGTGCCACTACGGGACAGATCTACCAAGAGACCCAGTACTTC. Residues: CATTGQIYQETQYF.

The gene calls are TRBV7-2 and TRBJ1-1; D remains ambiguous. The CDR3 has 13 amino acids. The germline V and J ends were trimmed by 1 base and 8 bases, with 11 bases remaining between them. Germline values: CDR1 SGHTA, CDR2 FQGNSA. CDR3 residues: CASSLVVGMEAFF. DNA of the CDR3: TGTGCCAGCAGCTTAGTGGTGGGCATGGAAGCTTTCTTT.

The chain joins TRBV30 to TRBJ1-3; D call uncertain. Between the trimmed V and J ends, which lost 1 base and 4 bases, there was a span of 8 bases. This CDR3 is 13 amino acids long. Germline-derived CDR1 and CDR2 are GTSNPN and SVGIG (reference sequence). In DNA form, the CDR3 reads TGTGCCTGGAGTGGCGGAGGCGGAAACACCATATATTTT. This sequence encodes CAWSGGGGNTIYF.

The genes are TRBV11-2 and TRBJ1-2; no clear D. Trimming took off 0 bases at V and 1 base at J, with 12 bases between the two ends. CDR1 SGHAT and CDR2 FQNNGV come from the germline V gene. The length of the CDR3 is 16 residues. The CDR3 region has the DNA TGTGCCAGCAGCTTAGATTCGGGTTTGGGTAACTATGGCTACACCTTC. This translates into CASSLDSGLGNYGYTF.

The chain couples TRBV30 to TRBJ1-3; no reliable D call. Trimming took off 4 bases at V and 0 bases at J, with 13 bases between the two ends. CDR1 GTSNPN and CDR2 SVGIG come from the germline V gene (reference sequence). The CDR3 spans 15 residues. The CDR3 loop is CAWTEEASSGNTIYF. The CDR3 region has the DNA TGTGCCTGGACGGAGGAGGCAAGCTCTGGAAACACCATATATTTT.

This clone was found once. The chain links TRBV5-1 to TRBJ2-5; TRBD2 matches at 9 bases. There are 18 residues in the CDR3. Per the germline V gene, CDR1 is SGHRS and CDR2 is YFSETQ. Losses at the gene ends were 4 bases for V and 2 bases for J; bases not matched to a gene: 15. The CDR3 DNA is TGCGCCAGCAGCCCCTCGGGGCGGGGGGGCGGTCCGCAAGAGACCCAGTACTTC. Translated, it gives CASSPSGRGGGPQETQYF.

The chain has TRBV18 and TRBJ2-1; D possibly corresponds to TRBD1 (7 bases). The V gene's germline CDR1 is KGHSH and CDR2 LQKENI. The V gene lost 4 bases and the J gene lost 0 bases, with 13 bases spanning the gap. CDR3 length: 16 amino acids. The CDR3 DNA follows: TGTGCCAGCTCACAGGAGGGGGCAAGCTCCTACAATGAGCAGTTCTTC. Protein product: CASSQEGASSYNEQFF.

V usage is TRBV5-8 and J usage is TRBJ2-7; D might be TRBD2 (5 bases). V lost 1 base and J lost 1, with 12 bases in between. CDR3 length equals 15 residues. CDR1 is SGHTS, CDR2 YDEGEE, per germline. CDR3 in amino acids: CASSLFFGESYEQYF. The CDR3 DNA is TGTGCCAGCAGCTTGTTTTTCGGGGAATCCTACGAGCAGTACTTC.

The V and J genes are TRBV6-2 or TRBV6-3 and TRBJ2-7; 13 positions agree with TRBD2. The V gene's germline CDR1 is MNHEY and CDR2 SVGEGT. The J segment lost 3 bases and the V segment lost 6 bases, leaving 11 bases of the junction unmatched. CDR3 length: 17 residues. The CDR3: CASSRTGLAGPFYEQYF. In DNA, the CDR3 is TGTGCCAGCAGCCGAACGGGACTAGCGGGACCGTTCTACGAGCAGTACTTC.

Only a few counts were recorded for this clone. This chain joins TRBV19 and TRBJ1-5; a possible D gene is TRBD1 (5 bases). The germline CDR1 and CDR2 sequences are LNHDA and SQIVND (reference sequence). Trimming left V 4 bases short and J 6 bases short, with 25 bases between. The CDR3 consists of 18 residues. The CDR3 protein is CASSSWAGSAGGVQPQHF. The CDR3 DNA sequence: TGTGCCAGTAGTAGCTGGGCCGGGTCCGCCGGGGGTGTTCAGCCCCAGCATTTT.

The CDR3 DNA reads TGTGCCAGCAGCTTGGCCACGGGAACGAGAAATTCACCCCTCCACTTT. Its translation is CASSLATGTRNSPLHF. The chain carries TRBV5-6 and TRBJ1-6; no reliable D call. Germline V gene data show CDR1 as SGHDT and CDR2 as YYEEEE. The CDR3 sequence is 16 residues long. Trimming removed 0 bases at V and 7 bases at J, with 14 bases between. Based on the CDR3 plus reference TRBV5-6 and TRBJ1-6, the full variable domain is DAGVTQSPTHLIKTRGQQVTLRCSPKSGHDTVSWYQQALGQGPQFIFQYYEEEERQRGNFPDRFSGHQFPNYSSELNVNALLLGDSALYLCASSLATGTRNSPLHFGNGTRLTVT.

V usage is TRBV6-5 and J usage is TRBJ1-1, with 10 bases that match TRBD1. The CDR3 contains 15 residues. CDR1 is MNHEY and CDR2 is SVGAGI in the germline V gene. V shed 4 bases, J shed 5 bases, and the junction held 7 bases outside the gene matches. In nucleotides, the CDR3 is TGTGCCAGCAGTTTGGACGGGACAGGGGTTACTGAAGCTTTCTTT. This codes for CASSLDGTGVTEAFF.

The gene calls are TRBV11-2 and TRBJ1-6; possible D gene TRBD1, 5 bases. The CDR3 consists of 16 residues. CDR1 and CDR2 (germline): SGHAT, FQNNGV. V lost 0 bases and J 7 bases, leaving 13 bases between the germline ends. This CDR3 is CASSLETGGHNSPLHF. DNA for the CDR3: TGTGCCAGCAGCTTAGAAACAGGCGGTCACAATTCACCCCTCCACTTT. The entire variable domain, with the rest obtained from reference TRBV11-2 and TRBJ1-6, is as follows: EAGVAQSPRYKIIEKRQSVAFWCNPISGHATLYWYQQILGQGPKLLIQFQNNGVVDDSQLPKDRFSAERLKGVDSTLKIQPAKLEDSAVYLCASSLETGGHNSPLHFGNGTRLTVT.

In this sample, this clone turned up once. The V gene is TRBV6-1, the J gene TRBJ2-5; perhaps TRBD2 as D (6 bases). The CDR3 is made up of 12 amino acids. Deletions cut 3 bases from V and 7 bases from J, with 9 bases between. The germline V gene has CDR1 MNHNS and CDR2 SASEGT. CDR3: CASSDTRGTQYF. CDR3 in DNA: TGTGCCAGCAGTGACACGCGGGGGACCCAGTACTTC.

This clone has more than one count but fewer than ten. The chain employs TRBV3-1 (or the pseudogene TRBV3-2) and TRBJ1-2; D ambiguous. Deletions cut 3 bases from V and 8 bases from J, with 10 bases between. This CDR3 comprises 12 residues. CDR1 is LGHDT, CDR2 YNNKEL, per germline (reference sequence). The chain's CDR3 is CASSQRLRGYTF. CDR3 bases: TGTGCCAGCAGCCAGAGGCTAAGGGGCTACACCTTC.

The chain carries TRBV27 and TRBJ1-1; 9 bases are shared with TRBD1. Germline V lookup: CDR1 MNHEY, CDR2 SMNVEV (reference sequence). The CDR3 has 16 amino acids. The V segment lost 2 bases and the J segment 0 bases; nucleotides outside the gene matches: 4. The CDR3 reads CASSLGTGRVNTEAFF. DNA for the CDR3: TGTGCCAGCAGTTTAGGGACAGGGCGGGTGAACACTGAAGCTTTCTTT.